This is a list of T cell receptor beta chains from one sample in a study of cytomegalovirus exposure and HLA in healthy donors. Clones were sequenced by immunoSEQ multiplex PCR, and TCRdb holds only the in-frame ones, with some missing. In the table there are 150,000 to 200,000 clones, 84% of which are singletons. Material for sequencing was PBMCs. These receptors came from a man aged 25-45 years in good health and CMV-seronegative. CDR3s include the opening cysteine and the closing phenylalanine or tryptophan. A D gene is named only where the DNA matches it firmly. Size is stated for part of the rows, as once, few or many counts, or as a class when the clone is expanded.

- - TRBJ1-6 TRBV10-3 TGTGCCATCAGTGAAGGCGGGAGCTCCTATAATTCACCCCTCCACTTT CAISEGGSSYNSPLHF
- TRBD1 TRBJ2-1 TRBV7-3 TGTGCCAGCAGCTCCTCGGGACAGGGCTACAATGAGCAGTTCTTC CASSSSGQGYNEQFF
- TRBD2 TRBJ2-7 TRBV4-3 TGCGCCAGCAGCCAAGATAGAGCTAGCGGGATATACGAGCAGTACTTC CASSQDRASGIYEQYF
few TRBD1 TRBJ2-7 TRBV6-5 TGTGCCAGCAGTTACGGGACAGGGGCCTACGAGCAGTACTTC CASSYGTGAYEQYF
- TRBD1 TRBJ1-5 TRBV6-1 TGTGCCAGCAGCGGACAGGGGGATCAGCCCCAGCATTTT CASSGQGDQPQHF
- - TRBJ2-1 TRBV21-1 TGTGCCAGCAGCAACTTTCCCCGGACAAAAGCCGCCGGGCCGTTCTTC CASSNFPRTKAAGPFF
once - TRBJ2-7 TRBV6-5 TGTGCCAGCCGCCCCCCGGGAGAGCTCCACGAGCAGTACTTC CASRPPGELHEQYF
- TRBD1 TRBJ2-5 TRBV15 TGTGCCACCAAAGACTACGACAGGGGAGAAGAGACCCAGTACTTC CATKDYDRGEETQYF
- - TRBJ2-1 TRBV5-1 TGCGCCAGCAGCTTGGGCCTAGAGCAAGGTGAGCAGTTCTTC CASSLGLEQGEQFF
- - TRBJ1-5 TRBV7-8 TGTGCCAGCAGCCCAGCGGGCGGGGGAGGTCAGCCCCAGCATTTT CASSPAGGGGQPQHF
once TRBD1 TRBJ1-5 TRBV5-8 TGTGCCAGCAGCCTGGGACAGGGGGATGCGCCCCAGCATTTT CASSLGQGDAPQHF
- TRBD2 TRBJ2-7 TRBV5-1 TGCGCCAGCAGCTTGGGGGTTAGCGGGGGTTACGAGCAGTACTTC CASSLGVSGGYEQYF
- - TRBJ1-5 TRBV5-8 TGTGCCAGCAGCTTGAGCCTCAATCAGCCCCAGCATTTT CASSLSLNQPQHF
- TRBD1 TRBJ2-1 TRBV5-6 TGTGCCAGCACCCCTCTGGACAGGGATCACAATGAGCAGTTCTTC CASTPLDRDHNEQFF